Sequencing of this T cell receptor beta chain was carried out in a study of T cells in Graves' hyperthyroidism and ophthalmopathy. Notes on the study in general: For ophthalmopathy, model prediction preceded onset by a median about 6.2 months. A model using 13 V-J features told ophthalmopathy apart from stable hyperthyroidism.

The TCR beta CDR3 regions underwent amplification using RNA transcripts as the source. HTBI primers were the set used in a first-round RT-PCR of the TCR CDR3. Using its own MiXCR run on the multiplex PCR reads, TCRdb lists one record per CDR3 protein. The table records 300,000 or so distinct CDR3 sequences, around 20% of them present only once. On this clonotype: What it binds is not known.

A patient was excluded if there was uncontrolled infection, other autoimmune disease, pregnancy or lactation. Isolation of PBMCs was performed on about 9.9 ml fresh peripheral blood. CDR3 size: 17 residues. The germline V gene has CDR1 SNHLY and CDR2 FYNNEI. Trimming cost V 1 base and J 1 base, with 14 bases left between them. This chain uses TRBV2 with TRBJ1-5; D is undetermined. Sequencing input: blood. The TCR comes from a woman between 45 and 60 years old with Graves' hyperthyroidism. CDR3 sequence: CASSEGLGVVSNQPQHF. In DNA form, the CDR3 reads TGTGCCAGCAGTGAAGGGCTTGGGGTCGTAAGCAATCAGCCCCAGCATTTT.